This T cell receptor beta chain was identified during a study of identical twins (dated by TCRdb to between 2015 and 2016). Looking at the study overall: TCR alpha and beta repertoires from monozygotic twins, unrelated adults of various ages and cord blood were deep-sequenced to test whether fetal clonotypes persist. Replicate twin experiments were performed at different times using different library preparation protocols to rule out contamination. Overall study results and their limits: Zero-insertion analyses could be partly confounded by invariant T cells such as MAIT and iNKT, though diverse VJ usage argued against such confounding for most clonotypes. Conclusions relied on cross-sectional statistical analysis, since the same donors could not be followed over many years. Out-of-frame TCR alpha sequences shared between twins showed an excess of low generation-probability sequences compared with coincidental sharing between unrelated individuals. The excess sharing between twins in beta out-of-frame sequences was weaker because fewer shared sequences reduced the signal-to-noise ratio. Fewer insertions were carried by abundant cord blood beta clonotypes, a similar but weaker trend appeared in young adult naive repertoires, and no such trend appeared in memory repertoires. In monozygotic twins, out-of-frame TCR alpha sharing was systematically underestimated by recombination models, although the models agreed with sharing between unrelated individuals.

The library was obtained by 5' RACE. TCRdb lists the instrument as Illumina HiSeq 2000. Template switching added a universal primer binding site, and the final cDNA carried a unique molecular identifier that allowed TCR cDNA molecules to be counted accurately. Specific primers in the conserved constant-segment region were used to synthesize first-strand cDNA for TCR alpha and beta chains. To control for contamination, each cDNA library was double barcoded with a SMART-Mk sample barcode plus Illumina barcodes. TruSeq adapter sequences and Illumina sample barcodes were added in two successive PCR steps. Sequencing of the TCR alpha and beta cDNA libraries was done on the Illumina HiSeq platform using custom primers. As for the original processing: Unique molecular identifiers were extracted from raw reads with MiGEC, and CDR3 positions were determined with MiXCR. Recombination models were inferred per individual with the repgenHMM and IGoR tools using an EM algorithm. The analysis of shared clonotypes was done with the tcR package in R, with sharing normalized by the product of cloneset sizes. To study raw recombination without the effects of thymic and clonal selection, out-of-frame nonproductive sequences were analyzed. TCRdb trimmed public reads at Q25 via fastp, called clones via MiXCR and kept in-frame beta chains. Every entry covers one CDR3 protein and lists the most common genes and DNA from its rows. TCRdb's processing, not the study's, gives the V and J calls here. This sample has 1.5 million to 2 million distinct CDR3 sequences in its table, and about 31% of those were observed once. The top ten clonotypes cover around 0.3% of the sample.

The CDR3 numbers 15 residues from cysteine through phenylalanine. Just the 45-base CDR3 DNA is kept, in frame starting at base 1. V is clipped by 3 bases and J by 1 base, and the sequence between their germline boundaries is 15 bases long. CDR1 and CDR2 (SQVTM, ANQGSEA) derive from the germline V gene. All donors were healthy Caucasians. Worth noting for this clonotype: Its antigen target is currently unknown. No base quality information exists; no much larger clone differs at one position.

Sequencing was carried out using cord blood. The receptor comes from a newborn girl in good health. Recombination connected TRBV29-1 to TRBJ1-1, and possibly TRBD1, on 6 matching bases. The CDR3 reads CSVDEGQIPNTEAFF. The DNA sequence follows: TGCAGCGTTGACGAAGGACAGATCCCGAACACTGAAGCTTTCTTT.